The subject of this entry is one TCR beta chain. Its antigen is unknown. The CDR3 extends over 14 amino acids. V gave up 4 bases and J gave up 5 bases, with 14 bases separating them. CDR1 SGHDN and CDR2 FVKESK come from the germline V gene. RNA extraction gave at least 5.5 micrograms of total RNA per sample. Using a J-beta primer mix together with a sample-barcoded 5' primer, a second PCR was run for about 6 to 11 cycles. All cDNA molecules were each tagged by a template-switch adaptor with 12 random nucleotides. Each CDR3 protein gets one entry after TCRdb re-called the 5' RACE reads with MiXCR. The repertoire includes approximately 1,100,000 distinct CDR3 sequences, less than 50% of them detected once, and approximately 20% sits in the top ten. These data come from a study of blood T cells in healthy people across ages. Background on the study: Capture via template switching afforded approximately one barcoded beta molecule per two T cells.

Findings and caveats of the study: The long-lived group displayed more naive CD4+ cells, plus higher diversity, than the aged donors did.

This chain joins TRBV14 and TRBJ2-5, with no clear D. Input material: blood. This sequence was found in a woman in her sixties in good health. CDR3 nucleotides: TGTGCCAGCAGCCGAGCGATTTCAAGGGAGACCCAGTACTTC. This codes for CASSRAISRETQYF.